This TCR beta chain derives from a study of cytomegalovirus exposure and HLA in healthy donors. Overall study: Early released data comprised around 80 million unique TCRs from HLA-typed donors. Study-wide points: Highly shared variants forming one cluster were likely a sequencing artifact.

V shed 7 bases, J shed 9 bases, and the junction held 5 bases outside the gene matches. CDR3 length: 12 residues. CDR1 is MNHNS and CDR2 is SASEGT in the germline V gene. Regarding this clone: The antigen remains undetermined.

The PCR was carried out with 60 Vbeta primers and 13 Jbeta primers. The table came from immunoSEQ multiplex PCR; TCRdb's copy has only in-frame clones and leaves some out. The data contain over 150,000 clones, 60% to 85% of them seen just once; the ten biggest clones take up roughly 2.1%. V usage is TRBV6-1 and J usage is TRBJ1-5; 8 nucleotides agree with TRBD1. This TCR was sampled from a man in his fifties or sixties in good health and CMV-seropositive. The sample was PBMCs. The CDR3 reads CASTEGTGPQHF. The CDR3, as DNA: TGTGCCAGCACTGAGGGGACAGGGCCCCAGCATTTT.